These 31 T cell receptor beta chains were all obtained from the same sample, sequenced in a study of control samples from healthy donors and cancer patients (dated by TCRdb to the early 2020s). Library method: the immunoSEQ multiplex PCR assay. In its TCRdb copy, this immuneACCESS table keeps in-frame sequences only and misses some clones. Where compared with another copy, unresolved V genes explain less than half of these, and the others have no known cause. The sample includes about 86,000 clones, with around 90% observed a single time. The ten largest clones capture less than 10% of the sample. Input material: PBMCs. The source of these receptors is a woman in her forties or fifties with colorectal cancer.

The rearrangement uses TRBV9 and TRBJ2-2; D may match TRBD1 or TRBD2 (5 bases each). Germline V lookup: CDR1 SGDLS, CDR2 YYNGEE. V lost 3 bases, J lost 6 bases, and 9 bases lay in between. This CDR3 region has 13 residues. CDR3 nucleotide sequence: TGTGCCAGCAGCGGGGGGAATGCCGGGGAGCTGTTTTTT. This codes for CASSGGNAGELFF.

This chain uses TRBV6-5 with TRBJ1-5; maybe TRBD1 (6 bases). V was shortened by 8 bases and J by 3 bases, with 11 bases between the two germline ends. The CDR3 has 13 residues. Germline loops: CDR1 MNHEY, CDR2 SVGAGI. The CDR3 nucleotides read TGTGCCAGCGTCCGGGACACCAATCAGCCCCAGCATTTT. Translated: CASVRDTNQPQHF.

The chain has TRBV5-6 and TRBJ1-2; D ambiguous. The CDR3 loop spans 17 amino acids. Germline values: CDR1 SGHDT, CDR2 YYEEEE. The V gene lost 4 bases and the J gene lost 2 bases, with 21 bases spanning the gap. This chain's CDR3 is CASSGRPVGVGNYGYTF. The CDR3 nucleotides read TGTGCCAGCAGCGGACGACCGGTCGGGGTGGGGAACTATGGCTACACCTTC.

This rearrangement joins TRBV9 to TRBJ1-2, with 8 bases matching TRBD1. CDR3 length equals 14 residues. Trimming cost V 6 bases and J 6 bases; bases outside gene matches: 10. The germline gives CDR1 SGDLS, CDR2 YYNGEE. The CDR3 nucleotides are TGTGCCAGCACCCCTTCAGGGGGCCCCAATGGCTACACCTTC. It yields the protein CASTPSGGPNGYTF.

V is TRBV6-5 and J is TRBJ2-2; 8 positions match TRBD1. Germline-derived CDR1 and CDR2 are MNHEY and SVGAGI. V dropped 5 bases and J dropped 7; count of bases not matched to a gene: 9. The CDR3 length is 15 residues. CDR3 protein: CASSPRQGSNGELFF. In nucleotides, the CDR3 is TGTGCCAGCAGTCCTAGACAGGGGTCGAACGGGGAGCTGTTTTTT.

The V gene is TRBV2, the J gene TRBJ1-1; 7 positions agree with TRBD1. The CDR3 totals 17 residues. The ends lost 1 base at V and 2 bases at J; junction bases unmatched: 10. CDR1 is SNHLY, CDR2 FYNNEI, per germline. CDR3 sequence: CASSEGGQVTGNTEAFF. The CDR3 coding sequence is TGTGCCAGCAGTGAAGGAGGACAGGTTACGGGTAACACTGAAGCTTTCTTT.

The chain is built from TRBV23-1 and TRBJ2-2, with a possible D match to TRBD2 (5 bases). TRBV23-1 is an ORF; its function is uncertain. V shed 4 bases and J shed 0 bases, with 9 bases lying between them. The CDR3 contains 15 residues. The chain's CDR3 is CASSRGRTNTGELFF. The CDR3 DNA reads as TGCGCCAGCAGTCGTGGGAGAACGAACACCGGGGAGCTGTTTTTT.

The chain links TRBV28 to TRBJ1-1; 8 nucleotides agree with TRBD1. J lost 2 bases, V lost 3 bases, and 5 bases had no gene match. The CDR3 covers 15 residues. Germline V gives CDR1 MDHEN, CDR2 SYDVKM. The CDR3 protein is CASSFSGGSNTEAFF. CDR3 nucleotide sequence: TGTGCCAGCAGTTTTTCAGGGGGCTCTAACACTGAAGCTTTCTTT.

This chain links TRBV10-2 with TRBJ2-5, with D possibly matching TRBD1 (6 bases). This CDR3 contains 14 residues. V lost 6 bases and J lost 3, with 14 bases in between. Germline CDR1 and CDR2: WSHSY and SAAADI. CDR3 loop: CASSVDRAKETQYF. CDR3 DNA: TGCGCCAGCAGCGTGGACAGAGCTAAAGAGACCCAGTACTTC.

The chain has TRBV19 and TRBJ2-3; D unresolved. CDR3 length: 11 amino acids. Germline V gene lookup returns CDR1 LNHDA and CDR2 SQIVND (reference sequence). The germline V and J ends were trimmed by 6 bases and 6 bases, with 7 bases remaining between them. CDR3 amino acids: CASRGSDTQYF. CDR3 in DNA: TGTGCCAGTAGGGGGTCGGATACGCAGTATTTT.

The CDR3, as DNA: TGTGCCAGCAGCCGGGGACTAGCGGGGCCAAGCTCCTACAATGAGCAGTTCTTC. Amino acids: CASSRGLAGPSSYNEQFF. This chain connects TRBV7-2 to TRBJ2-1; 13 positions agree with TRBD2. This CDR3 region has 18 residues. V gave up 5 bases and J gave up 0 bases; unmatched junction bases: 7. Germline V gene lookup returns CDR1 SGHTA and CDR2 FQGNSA.

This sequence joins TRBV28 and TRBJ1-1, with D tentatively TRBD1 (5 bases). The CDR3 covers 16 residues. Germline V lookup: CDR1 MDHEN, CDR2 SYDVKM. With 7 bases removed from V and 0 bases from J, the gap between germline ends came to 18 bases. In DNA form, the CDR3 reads TGTGCCAGCATCTCGGGGGGGTTCAGTTTGAACACTGAAGCTTTCTTT. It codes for CASISGGFSLNTEAFF. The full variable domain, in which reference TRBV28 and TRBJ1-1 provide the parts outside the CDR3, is DVKVTQSSRYLVKRTGEKVFLECVQDMDHENMFWYRQDPGLGLRLIYFSYDVKMKEKGDIPEGYSVSREKKERFSLILESASTNQTSMYLCASISGGFSLNTEAFFGQGTRLTVV.

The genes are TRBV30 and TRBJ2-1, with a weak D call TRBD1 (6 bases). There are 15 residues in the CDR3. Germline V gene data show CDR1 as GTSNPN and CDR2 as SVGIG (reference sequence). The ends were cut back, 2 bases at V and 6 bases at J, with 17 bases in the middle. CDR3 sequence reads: CAWSPDGQGFNEQFF. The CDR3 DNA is TGTGCCTGGAGTCCGGATGGGCAGGGGTTCAATGAGCAGTTCTTC. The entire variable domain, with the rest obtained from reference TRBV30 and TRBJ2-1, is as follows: SQTIHQWPATLVQPVGSPLSLECTVEGTSNPNLYWYRQAAGRGLQLLFYSVGIGQISSEVPQNLSASRPQDRQFILSSKKLLLSDSGFYLCAWSPDGQGFNEQFFGPGTRLTVL.

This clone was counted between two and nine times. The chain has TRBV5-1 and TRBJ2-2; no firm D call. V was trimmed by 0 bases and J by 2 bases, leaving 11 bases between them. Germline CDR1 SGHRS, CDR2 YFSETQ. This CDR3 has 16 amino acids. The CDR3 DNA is TGCGCCAGCAGCTTGGCTGGGCCTATAAACACCGGGGAGCTGTTTTTT. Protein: CASSLAGPINTGELFF. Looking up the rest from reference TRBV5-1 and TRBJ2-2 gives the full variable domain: KAGVTQTPRYLIKTRGQQVTLSCSPISGHRSVSWYQQTPGQGLQFLFEYFSETQRNKGNFPGRFSGRQFSNSRSEMNVSTLELGDSALYLCASSLAGPINTGELFFGEGSRLTVL.

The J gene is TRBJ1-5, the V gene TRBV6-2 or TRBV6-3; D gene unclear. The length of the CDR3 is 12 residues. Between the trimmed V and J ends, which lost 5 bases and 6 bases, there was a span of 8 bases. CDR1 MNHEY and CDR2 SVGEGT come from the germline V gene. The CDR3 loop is CASSPEGQPQHF. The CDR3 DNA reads TGTGCCAGCAGTCCAGAAGGTCAGCCCCAGCATTTT.

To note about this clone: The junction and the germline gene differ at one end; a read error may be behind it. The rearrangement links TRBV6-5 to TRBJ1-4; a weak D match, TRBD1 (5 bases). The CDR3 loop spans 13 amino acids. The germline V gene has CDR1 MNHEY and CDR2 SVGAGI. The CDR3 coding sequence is TGTGCCAGCGGGAGGGGAGCTAATGGAAAACTGTTTTTT. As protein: CASGRGANGKLFF.

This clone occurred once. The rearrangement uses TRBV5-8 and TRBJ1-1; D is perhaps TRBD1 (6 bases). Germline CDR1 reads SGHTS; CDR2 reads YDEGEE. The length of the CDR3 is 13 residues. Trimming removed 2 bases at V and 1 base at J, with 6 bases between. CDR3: CASSFRGNTEAFF. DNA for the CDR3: TGTGCCAGCAGCTTCAGGGGGAACACTGAAGCTTTCTTT.

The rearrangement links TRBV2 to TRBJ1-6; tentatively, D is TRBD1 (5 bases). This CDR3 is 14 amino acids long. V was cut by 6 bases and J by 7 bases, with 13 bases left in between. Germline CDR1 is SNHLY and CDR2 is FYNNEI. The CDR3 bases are TGTGCCAGCAGATCCGGGACGGAGAATTCACCCCTCCACTTT. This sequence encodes CASRSGTENSPLHF.

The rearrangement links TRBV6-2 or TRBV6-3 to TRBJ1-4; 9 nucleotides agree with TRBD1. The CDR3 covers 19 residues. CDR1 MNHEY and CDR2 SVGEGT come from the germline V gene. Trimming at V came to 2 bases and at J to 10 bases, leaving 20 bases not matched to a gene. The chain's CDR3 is CASSYGGTGTNPRFGKLFF. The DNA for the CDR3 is TGTGCCAGCAGTTACGGCGGGACAGGGACCAACCCCAGGTTCGGAAAACTGTTTTTT.

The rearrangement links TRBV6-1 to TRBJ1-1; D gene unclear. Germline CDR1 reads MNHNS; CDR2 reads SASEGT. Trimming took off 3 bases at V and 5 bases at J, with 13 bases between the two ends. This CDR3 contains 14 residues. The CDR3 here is CASSETDWTTEAFF. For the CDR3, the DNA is TGTGCCAGCAGTGAGACCGACTGGACTACTGAAGCTTTCTTT.

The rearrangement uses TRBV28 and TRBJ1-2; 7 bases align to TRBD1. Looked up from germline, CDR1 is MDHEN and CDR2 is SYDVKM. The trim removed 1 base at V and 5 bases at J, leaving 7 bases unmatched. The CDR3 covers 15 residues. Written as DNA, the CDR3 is TGTGCCAGCAGTTTATATTCGACAGGGCGATATGGCTACACCTTC. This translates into CASSLYSTGRYGYTF.

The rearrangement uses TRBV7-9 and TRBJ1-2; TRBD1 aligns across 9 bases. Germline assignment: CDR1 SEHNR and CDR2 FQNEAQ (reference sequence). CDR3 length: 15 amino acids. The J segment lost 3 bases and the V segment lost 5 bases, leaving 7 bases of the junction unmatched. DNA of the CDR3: TGTGCCAGCAGCCCCTGGGACAGGGCGGACTATGGCTACACCTTC. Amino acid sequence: CASSPWDRADYGYTF.

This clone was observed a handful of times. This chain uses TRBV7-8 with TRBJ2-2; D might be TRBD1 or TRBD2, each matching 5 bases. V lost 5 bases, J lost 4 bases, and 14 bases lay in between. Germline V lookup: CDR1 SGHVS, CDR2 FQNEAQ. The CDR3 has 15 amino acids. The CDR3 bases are TGTGCCAGCAGCGAGTATAACGGGGCCACCGGGGAGCTGTTTTTT. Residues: CASSEYNGATGELFF.

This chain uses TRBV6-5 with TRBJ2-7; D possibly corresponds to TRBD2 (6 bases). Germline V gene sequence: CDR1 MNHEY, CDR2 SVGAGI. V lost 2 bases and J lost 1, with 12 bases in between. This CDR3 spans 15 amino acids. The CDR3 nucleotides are TGTGCCAGCAGTTACCCCGCCGGGACTTCCTACGAGCAGTACGTC. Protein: CASSYPAGTSYEQYV.

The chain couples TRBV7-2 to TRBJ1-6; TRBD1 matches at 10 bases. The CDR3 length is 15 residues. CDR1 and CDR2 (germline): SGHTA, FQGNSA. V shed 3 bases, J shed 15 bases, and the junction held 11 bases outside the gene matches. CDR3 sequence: CASSFRDRGPLLLHF. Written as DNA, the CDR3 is TGTGCCAGCAGCTTTAGGGACAGGGGCCCCCTCCTCCTCCACTTT.

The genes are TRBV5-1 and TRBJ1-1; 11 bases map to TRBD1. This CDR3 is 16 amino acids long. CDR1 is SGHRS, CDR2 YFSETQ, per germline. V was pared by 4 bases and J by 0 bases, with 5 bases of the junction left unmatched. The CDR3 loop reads CASSQGQGEVNTEAFF. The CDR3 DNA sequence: TGCGCCAGCAGCCAGGGACAGGGGGAAGTGAACACTGAAGCTTTCTTT.

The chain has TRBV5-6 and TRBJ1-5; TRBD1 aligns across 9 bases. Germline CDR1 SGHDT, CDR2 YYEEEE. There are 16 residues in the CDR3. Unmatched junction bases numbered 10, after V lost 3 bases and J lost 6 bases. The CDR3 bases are TGTGCCAGCAGCTCCTACCTGACAGGGGGAAGTCAGCCCCAGCATTTT. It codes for CASSSYLTGGSQPQHF.

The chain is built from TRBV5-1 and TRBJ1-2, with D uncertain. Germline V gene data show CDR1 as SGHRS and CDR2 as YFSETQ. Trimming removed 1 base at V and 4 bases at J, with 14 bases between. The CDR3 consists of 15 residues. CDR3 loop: CASSLLVGGLYGYTF. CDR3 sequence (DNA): TGCGCCAGCAGCTTGTTGGTGGGAGGGCTCTATGGCTACACCTTC.

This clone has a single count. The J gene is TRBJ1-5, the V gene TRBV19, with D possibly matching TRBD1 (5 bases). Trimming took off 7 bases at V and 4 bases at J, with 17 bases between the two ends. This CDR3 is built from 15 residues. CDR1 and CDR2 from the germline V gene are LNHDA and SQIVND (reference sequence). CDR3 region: CASMGRVGGNQPQHF. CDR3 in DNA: TGTGCCAGTATGGGAAGAGTTGGGGGTAATCAGCCCCAGCATTTT.

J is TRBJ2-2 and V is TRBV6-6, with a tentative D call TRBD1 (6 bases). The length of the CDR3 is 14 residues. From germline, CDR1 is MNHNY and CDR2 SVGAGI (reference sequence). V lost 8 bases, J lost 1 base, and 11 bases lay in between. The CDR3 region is CASCWGQNTGELFF. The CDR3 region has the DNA TGTGCCAGCTGTTGGGGGCAGAACACCGGGGAGCTGTTTTTT.

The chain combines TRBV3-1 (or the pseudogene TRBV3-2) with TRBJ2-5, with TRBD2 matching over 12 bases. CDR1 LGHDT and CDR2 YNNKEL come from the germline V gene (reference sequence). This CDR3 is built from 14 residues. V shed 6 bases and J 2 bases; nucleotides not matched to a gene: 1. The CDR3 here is CASSLAGGQETQYF. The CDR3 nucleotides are TGTGCCAGCAGTCTAGCGGGGGGGCAAGAGACCCAGTACTTC.